These T cell receptor beta chains were read from a single sample in a study of T cells in Graves' hyperthyroidism and ophthalmopathy. From the multiplex PCR reads, TCRdb called clonotypes with MiXCR, one entry per CDR3 protein. Of over 650,000 distinct CDR3 sequences listed, 45% are singletons. Sequenced material: peripheral blood or thyroid tissue (not recorded which). The receptors were gathered from an adult man with Graves' disease, either hyperthyroidism or ophthalmopathy (not recorded which). CDR3s include the opening cysteine and the closing phenylalanine or tryptophan. The D gene is left open where the match is weak. Size is stated for part of the rows, as once, few or many counts, or as a class when the clone is expanded.

v_call	d_call	j_call	clone_size	cdr3_aa	cdr3_nt
TRBV25-1	TRBD1	TRBJ1-2	NA	CASTSGGLRDGYTF	TGTGCCAGCACCTCAGGGGGATTGAGGGATGGCTACACCTTC
TRBV6-6	TRBD1	TRBJ1-1	few	CASSRDRGRWGPEAFF	TGTGCCAGCAGCCGTGACAGGGGGCGATGGGGGCCTGAAGCTTTCTTT
TRBV12-3/TRBV12-4	TRBD1	TRBJ1-2	NA	CASVQTGAPYGYTF	TGTGCCAGCGTCCAGACAGGGGCCCCGTATGGCTACACCTTC
TRBV15	NA	TRBJ1-5	many	CATTPYSNQPQHF	TGTGCCACCACCCCCTATAGCAATCAGCCCCAGCATTTT
TRBV19	NA	TRBJ1-1	NA	CASSMRGALAFF	TGTGCCAGTAGTATGAGGGGAGCCCTAGCTTTCTTT
TRBV7-9	NA	TRBJ2-1	NA	CASSVTPTYNEQFF	TGTGCCAGCAGCGTAACCCCTACCTACAATGAGCAGTTCTTC
TRBV5-1	NA	TRBJ2-7	NA	CASSLRTQTYEQYF	TGCGCCAGCAGCTTGCGTACCCAAACCTACGAGCAGTACTTC
TRBV25-1	TRBD2	TRBJ2-7	NA	CASSVLAGVDGQYF	TGTGCCAGTAGTGTGCTAGCGGGAGTCGACGGGCAGTACTTC
TRBV24-1	NA	TRBJ2-7	NA	CATSDPAIHGYEQYF	TGTGCCACCAGTGATCCAGCAATCCATGGCTACGAGCAGTACTTC
TRBV6-4	TRBD1	TRBJ1-1	NA	CASSDSGTETEAFF	TGTGCCAGCAGTGATTCCGGGACAGAGACTGAAGCTTTCTTT
TRBV20-1	TRBD1	TRBJ1-5	NA	CSESTRGRKVGQPQHF	TGCAGTGAGTCGACCAGGGGGCGCAAGGTAGGACAGCCCCAGCATTTT
TRBV7-8	NA	TRBJ1-4	few	CASSLVGGWATNEKLFF	TGTGCCAGCAGCTTAGTTGGGGGTTGGGCAACTAATGAAAAACTGTTTTTT
TRBV7-3	TRBD1	TRBJ2-5	once	CASSLGRQGAGTQYF	TGTGCCAGCAGCTTAGGCCGACAGGGGGCGGGGACCCAGTACTTC
TRBV20-1	TRBD1	TRBJ2-5	NA	CSAEGQGGPQETQYF	TGCAGTGCTGAGGGACAGGGGGGACCCCAAGAGACCCAGTACTTC
TRBV7-3	TRBD1	TRBJ1-1	NA	CASNIPGTGFTEAFF	TGTGCCAGCAACATACCCGGGACAGGTTTTACTGAAGCTTTCTTT
TRBV7-9	NA	TRBJ2-5	many	CASSTRQITQETQYF	TGTGCCAGCAGTACACGACAGATCACGCAAGAGACCCAGTACTTC
TRBV5-6	NA	TRBJ2-5	few	CASSLTGTAEETQYF	TGTGCCAGCAGCTTGACCGGGACTGCCGAAGAGACCCAGTACTTC
TRBV19	NA	TRBJ1-5	few	CASSMALGTAGSNQPQHF	TGTGCCAGTAGTATGGCCCTTGGGACCGCCGGTAGCAATCAGCCCCAGCATTTT
TRBV10-3	TRBD2	TRBJ2-5	NA	CAIASGSETQYF	TGTGCCATCGCTAGCGGGAGTGAGACCCAGTACTTC
TRBV5-1	NA	TRBJ1-1	NA	CASSMGGQKNTEAFF	TGCGCCAGCAGCATGGGAGGACAGAAGAACACTGAAGCTTTCTTT
TRBV11-2	NA	TRBJ2-7	few	CASSFSGRSYEQYF	TGTGCCAGCAGCTTCTCCGGACGGAGCTACGAGCAGTACTTC
TRBV15	NA	TRBJ1-2	NA	CATSSEQGNYGYTF	TGTGCCACCAGCAGTGAGCAAGGAAACTATGGCTACACCTTC
TRBV7-9	NA	TRBJ2-5	NA	CASSSRGVSETQYF	TGTGCCAGCAGCTCAAGGGGGGTGAGCGAGACCCAGTACTTC
TRBV29-1	NA	TRBJ1-1	NA	CSVDGPRGGTEAFF	TGCAGCGTTGACGGCCCCAGGGGCGGCACTGAAGCTTTCTTT
TRBV7-9	TRBD1	TRBJ2-7	NA	CASSFFPRDRGDYEQYF	TGTGCCAGCAGCTTTTTCCCCCGGGACAGGGGGGACTACGAGCAGTACTTC
TRBV2	NA	TRBJ2-7	few	CASSDSLFYEQYF	TGTGCCAGCAGTGACAGCCTCTTCTACGAGCAGTACTTC
TRBV2	NA	TRBJ1-2	NA	CASTPTDRHYGYTF	TGTGCCAGCACCCCTACTGACAGGCACTATGGCTACACCTTC
TRBV7-9	TRBD1	TRBJ1-2	few	CASSLEPPGQGTNYGYTF	TGTGCCAGCAGCTTAGAACCGCCTGGACAGGGCACTAACTATGGCTACACCTTC
TRBV7-8	NA	TRBJ1-5	many	CASSFGMGGQPQHF	TGTGCCAGCAGCTTTGGCATGGGGGGCCAGCCCCAGCATTTT
TRBV29-1	NA	TRBJ2-5	NA	CVAEQGAETQYF	TGCGTCGCCGAGCAGGGAGCAGAGACCCAGTACTTC
TRBV7-9	NA	TRBJ2-5	NA	CASSLVQRGTQYF	TGTGCCAGCAGCTTAGTTCAGAGGGGGACCCAGTACTTC
TRBV29-1	NA	TRBJ1-1	NA	CSVTGQGEAFF	TGCAGCGTTACAGGTCAGGGTGAAGCTTTCTTT
TRBV10-3	NA	TRBJ1-5	few	CASSSQGSQPQHF	TGTGCCAGCAGTTCTCAGGGTAGTCAGCCCCAGCATTTT
TRBV15	NA	TRBJ1-1	many	CATSSSPGKEAFF	TGTGCCACCAGCAGTTCCCCGGGAAAAGAAGCTTTCTTT
TRBV7-8	NA	TRBJ1-2	NA	CASSLEASGRLYGYTF	TGTGCCAGCAGCTTAGAAGCTAGTGGGCGGCTCTATGGCTACACCTTC
TRBV20-1	NA	TRBJ2-5	many	CSARMGTQYF	TGCAGTGCGAGAATGGGGACCCAGTACTTC
TRBV7-9	TRBD1	TRBJ1-1	many	CASSGDRADTEAFF	TGTGCCAGCAGCGGGGACAGGGCGGACACTGAAGCTTTCTTT
TRBV9	NA	TRBJ1-4	many	CASSVDRDGEKLFF	TGTGCCAGCAGCGTAGACAGGGATGGTGAAAAACTGTTTTTT
TRBV2	NA	TRBJ1-1	many	CASSASGVTEAFF	TGTGCCAGCAGTGCCTCGGGGGTAACTGAAGCTTTCTTT
TRBV12-3/TRBV12-4	NA	TRBJ1-2	few	CASSFSRRGEGYTF	TGTGCCAGCAGTTTTTCCCGGAGAGGGGAGGGCTACACCTTC
TRBV7-8	NA	TRBJ2-7	few	CASSLKSYEQYF	TGTGCCAGCAGCTTAAAATCCTACGAGCAGTACTTC
TRBV7-2	NA	TRBJ1-2	NA	CASSQRDPRYGYTF	TGCGCCAGCAGCCAACGGGACCCACGGTATGGCTACACCTTC
TRBV29-1	NA	TRBJ1-3	few	CSVFSGNTIYF	TGCAGCGTTTTCTCTGGAAACACCATATATTTT
TRBV20-1	NA	TRBJ1-2	NA	CSARTGTTDYGYTF	TGCAGTGCTAGGACCGGGACAACGGACTATGGCTACACCTTC
TRBV9	NA	TRBJ2-7	NA	CASSYGPDEQYF	TGTGCCAGCAGTTACGGACCGGACGAGCAGTACTTC
TRBV19	TRBD1	TRBJ1-5	few	CASSGQGDSQPQHF	TGTGCCAGTTCTGGACAGGGGGACAGTCAGCCCCAGCATTTT
TRBV7-9	TRBD1	TRBJ2-5	once	CASSLVATGLETQYF	TGTGCCAGCAGCTTAGTCGCGACAGGGTTAGAGACCCAGTACTTC
TRBV6-5	NA	TRBJ1-1	few	CASSARLFAEAFF	TGTGCCAGCAGCGCCAGACTTTTTGCTGAAGCTTTCTTT
TRBV2	NA	TRBJ1-5	NA	CASSGPERLNQPQHF	TGTGCCAGCAGTGGTCCGGAACGCCTTAATCAGCCCCAGCATTTT
TRBV7-2	TRBD1	TRBJ1-3	many	CASSRTGFGNTIYF	TGTGCCAGCAGCCGGACAGGTTTTGGAAACACCATATATTTT
TRBV19	TRBD1	TRBJ2-7	many	CASSTLTGNGEQYF	TGTGCCAGTAGCACCTTGACAGGGAATGGCGAGCAGTACTTC
TRBV2	NA	TRBJ1-1	NA	CASSVREATEAFF	TGTGCCAGCAGTGTAAGGGAGGCCACTGAAGCTTTCTTT
TRBV19	TRBD1	TRBJ1-4	NA	CASSIVGTARGKLFF	TGTGCCAGTAGTATAGTCGGGACAGCTCGTGGAAAACTGTTTTTT
TRBV7-9	NA	TRBJ1-6	few	CASSLAGLDSPLHF	TGTGCCAGCAGCTTGGCAGGGCTCGATTCACCCCTCCACTTT
TRBV20-1	NA	TRBJ1-2	few	CSAPGAYGYTF	TGCAGTGCTCCAGGGGCCTATGGCTACACCTTC
TRBV2	TRBD2	TRBJ2-7	NA	CASRIASGYEQYF	TGTGCCAGCAGGATTGCTAGCGGGTACGAACAGTACTTC